This T cell receptor (beta chain) was obtained from a study of blood T cell repertoires in COVID-19. CDR1 is KGHDR and CDR2 is SFDVKD in the germline V gene. This CDR3 has 15 residues. V was pared by 3 bases and J by 4 bases, with 14 bases between. The protocol was immunoSEQ multiplex PCR, while the TCRdb copy is restricted to in-frame clones and leaves out a portion. This table has around 200,000 clones, roughly four fifths appearing once. The clonotype comes from a man aged 45-60 years with active or convalescent COVID-19. The chain is built from TRBV24-1 and TRBJ1-2; D not resolved. The sequencing input was peripheral blood. The CDR3 protein is CATSDPGRGFYGYTF. CDR3 coding DNA: TGTGCCACCAGTGATCCCGGCCGAGGCTTCTATGGCTACACCTTC.